These T cell receptor beta chains were read from a single sample in a study of shared T cell receptors in the human thymus. TCRdb keeps only in-frame clones here, not all; method: immunoSEQ multiplex PCR. The data hold about 660,000 clones, with over 75% observed a single time. These data were likewise used in another study, on human thymus T cells.

Source material: thymocytes. The source of these receptors is a boy younger than two with a congenital heart defect. CDR3s include the opening cysteine and the closing phenylalanine or tryptophan. A D gene is named only where the DNA matches it firmly. Clone sizes are given selectively: once, few, many, or a class where the clone is expanded.

>TRBV5-4|NA|TRBJ2-7|NA
CASSLSCGGLEGEQYF
TGTGCCAGCAGCTTGAGTTGCGGAGGCCTAGAGGGCGAGCAGTACTTC
>TRBV14|TRBD1|TRBJ1-1|NA
CASSQGRTGGTEAFF
TGTGCCAGCAGCCAAGGGAGGACAGGCGGCACTGAAGCTTTCTTT
>TRBV2|NA|TRBJ2-6|NA
CASSDLWQRGGSGANVLTF
TGTGCCAGCAGTGACCTTTGGCAAAGGGGGGGCTCCGGGGCCAACGTCCTGACTTTC
>TRBV30|NA|TRBJ2-3|NA
CAWSVGGAGTDTQYF
TGTGCCTGGAGTGTTGGCGGGGCTGGCACAGATACGCAGTATTTT
>TRBV27|TRBD2|TRBJ2-3|NA
CASSRLAGGPDTQYF
TGTGCCAGCAGTCGACTAGCGGGGGGCCCAGATACGCAGTATTTT
>TRBV6-6|TRBD1|TRBJ2-7|NA
CASSYLTGNLLYEQYF
TGTGCCAGCAGTTATCTGACAGGGAATTTACTCTACGAGCAGTACTTC
>TRBV4-1|NA|TRBJ2-2|NA
CASSQRGPGSNTGELFF
TGCGCCAGCAGCCAAAGAGGGCCCGGTTCGAACACCGGGGAGCTGTTTTTT
>TRBV4-3|TRBD1|TRBJ1-2|NA
CASSRGQGSSYGYTF
TGCGCCAGCAGCCGCGGACAGGGATCATCCTATGGCTACACCTTC
>TRBV11-2|TRBD1|TRBJ2-2|NA
CASSLRDSRIPGELFF
TGTGCCAGCAGCTTAAGGGACAGTCGGATCCCCGGGGAGCTGTTTTTT
>TRBV10-1|NA|TRBJ2-1|NA
CASMGYGSNEQFF
TGCGCCAGCATGGGTTACGGGAGCAATGAGCAGTTCTTC
>TRBV5-1|TRBD2|TRBJ2-5|once
CASSLGLAGSYQETQYF
TGCGCCAGCAGCCTGGGACTAGCGGGATCGTACCAAGAGACCCAGTACTTC
>TRBV7-2|TRBD1|TRBJ1-1|NA
CASSDQQGNAEAFF
TGTGCCAGCAGCGACCAACAGGGGAACGCTGAAGCTTTCTTT
>TRBV28|TRBD1|TRBJ1-4|NA
CASSNYRGTNEKLFF
TGTGCCAGCAGCAACTACAGGGGAACGAATGAAAAACTGTTTTTT
>TRBV18|NA|TRBJ2-3|NA
CASSPTATDTQYF
TGTGCCAGCTCACCAACAGCCACAGATACGCAGTATTTT
>TRBV27|TRBD1|TRBJ2-7|NA
CASSLAVKPGQGGYEQYF
TGTGCCAGCAGTTTAGCTGTCAAGCCGGGACAGGGGGGCTACGAGCAGTACTTC
>TRBV27|NA|TRBJ2-1|NA
CASSYHTDSYNEQFF
TGTGCCAGCAGTTATCACACAGACTCCTACAATGAGCAGTTCTTC
>TRBV15|NA|TRBJ2-7|NA
CATSRELAPPPEYYEQYF
TGTGCCACCAGCAGAGAATTGGCGCCCCCCCCGGAGTACTACGAGCAGTACTTC
>TRBV9|NA|TRBJ2-7|NA
CASSVEGGGPHF
TGTGCCAGCAGCGTAGAGGGTGGAGGGCCTCACTTC
>TRBV7-2|TRBD2|TRBJ2-5|NA
CASSQAASGRAKETQYF
TGTGCCAGCAGCCAGGCGGCTAGCGGGAGGGCCAAGGAGACCCAGTACTTC
>TRBV15|NA|TRBJ2-7|NA
CATSWEGQEFYEQYF
TGTGCCACCAGCTGGGAGGGACAGGAATTCTACGAGCAGTACTTC
>TRBV30|NA|TRBJ1-1|NA
CATNPGRAGTEAFF
TGTGCCACCAACCCCGGGAGGGCGGGCACTGAAGCTTTCTTT
>TRBV2|TRBD1|TRBJ1-1|NA
CASSATDRGREAFF
TGTGCCAGCAGTGCTACCGACAGGGGGCGGGAAGCTTTCTTT
>TRBV18|TRBD1|TRBJ1-5|NA
CASSARDRGRKPQHF
TGTGCCAGCTCAGCCCGGGACAGGGGACGAAAACCCCAGCATTTT
>TRBV7-2|NA|TRBJ2-5|NA
CASSPVGLASETQYF
TGTGCCAGCAGCCCCGTTGGGCTTGCCTCAGAGACCCAGTACTTC
>TRBV4-1|TRBD2|TRBJ2-3|NA
CASSQDERGAGTDTQYF
TGCGCCAGCAGCCAAGATGAGCGGGGGGCGGGCACAGATACGCAGTATTTT
>TRBV14|NA|TRBJ1-4|NA
CASSQSSTAQTTNEKLFF
TGTGCCAGCAGCCAATCCTCTACAGCCCAAACGACTAATGAAAAACTGTTTTTT
>TRBV28|NA|TRBJ1-5|NA
CASSLAGEGRRNQPQHF
TGTGCCAGCAGTTTGGCAGGAGAGGGAAGGCGCAATCAGCCCCAGCATTTT
>TRBV10-3|NA|TRBJ2-7|NA
CAISEPGRQEAANYEQYF
TGTGCCATCAGTGAGCCGGGAAGACAGGAGGCGGCAAACTACGAGCAGTACTTC
>TRBV29-1|TRBD2|TRBJ2-2|once
CSALAGELSKNTGELFF
TGCAGCGCATTAGCGGGAGAATTGTCTAAGAACACCGGGGAGCTGTTTTTT
>TRBV7-3|NA|TRBJ2-3|NA
CASSWTATDTQYF
TGTGCCAGCAGCTGGACAGCCACAGATACGCAGTATTTT
>TRBV6-6|NA|TRBJ2-6|NA
CASSFSRYGANVLTF
TGTGCCAGCAGTTTTTCTAGATATGGGGCCAACGTCCTGACTTTC
>TRBV6-4|TRBD1|TRBJ1-1|NA
CASSDGQGSLWAFF
TGTGCCAGCAGTGACGGACAGGGATCCCTGTGGGCTTTCTTT
>TRBV5-1|TRBD2|TRBJ2-4|NA
CASSLVGGGIQYF
TGCGCCAGCAGCTTGGTTGGCGGGGGCATTCAGTACTTC
>TRBV11-2|NA|TRBJ1-3|NA
CASSAGRLDSGNTIYF
TGTGCCAGCAGCGCGGGACGCCTGGACTCTGGAAACACCATATATTTT
>TRBV12-2|NA|TRBJ2-7|NA
CASRCSGRPFESGSYEQYF
TGTGCAAGTCGCTGTAGCGGGAGGCCTTTTGAGTCGGGCTCCTACGAGCAGTACTTC
>TRBV10-1|NA|TRBJ2-7|once
CASLNRASYEQYF
TGCGCCAGCCTAAACAGGGCTTCGTACGAGCAGTACTTC
>TRBV5-1|NA|TRBJ2-3|NA
CASSLEPGERDTQYF
TGCGCCAGCAGCTTGGAGCCAGGGGAGAGAGATACGCAGTATTTT
>TRBV19|NA|TRBJ1-5|NA
CASGFRGNQPQHF
TGTGCCAGTGGCTTTAGGGGGAATCAGCCCCAGCATTTT
>TRBV28|NA|TRBJ2-5|NA
CASSLGRDSPGETQYF
TGTGCCAGCAGCTTAGGCCGGGACTCCCCAGGGGAGACCCAGTACTTC
>TRBV28|TRBD2|TRBJ2-1|NA
CASSSGTSASWNEQFF
TGTGCCAGCAGCTCCGGGACTAGCGCTTCGTGGAATGAGCAGTTCTTC
>TRBV2|NA|TRBJ2-1|few
CASSEPEDEQFF
TGTGCCAGCAGTGAACCCGAGGATGAGCAGTTCTTC
>TRBV5-6|TRBD1|TRBJ2-5|NA
CASSTDRVQETQYF
TGTGCCAGCAGCACCGACAGGGTCCAAGAGACCCAGTACTTC
>TRBV7-9|NA|TRBJ2-7|NA
CASSIIPTGNSSYEQYF
TGTGCCAGCAGCATAATTCCAACAGGAAATAGCTCCTACGAGCAGTACTTC
>TRBV7-9|TRBD2|TRBJ2-7|NA
CASSLGLAGDSYEQYF
TGTGCCAGCAGCTTAGGACTAGCGGGAGATTCCTACGAGCAGTACTTC
>TRBV7-9|TRBD2|TRBJ2-7|NA
CASSPTSGLSYEQYF
TGTGCCAGCAGCCCAACTAGCGGACTCTCCTACGAGCAGTACTTC
>TRBV5-1|TRBD2|TRBJ2-3|NA
CASSSNTDLAGASTDTQYF
TGCGCCAGCAGCTCCAACACGGATCTAGCGGGAGCTAGCACAGATACGCAGTATTTT
>TRBV28|NA|TRBJ2-7|NA
CAVGGGTKDYEQYF
TGTGCCGTAGGGGGGGGGACTAAGGACTACGAGCAGTACTTC
>TRBV5-1|TRBD2|TRBJ2-7|NA
CASSWGLAGTFYEQYF
TGCGCCAGCAGCTGGGGACTAGCGGGGACCTTCTACGAGCAGTACTTC
>TRBV7-8|NA|TRBJ1-1|NA
CASSLGEPSGDTEAFF
TGTGCCAGCAGCTTAGGGGAACCGAGCGGGGACACTGAAGCTTTCTTT
>TRBV11-2|NA|TRBJ2-7|NA
CASSPREGASSYEQYF
TGTGCCAGCAGTCCCCGTGAAGGGGCGAGCTCCTACGAGCAGTACTTC
>TRBV10-3|TRBD1|TRBJ1-2|NA
CAISESPGQGKYGYTF
TGTGCCATCAGTGAGTCCCCGGGACAGGGGAAGTATGGCTACACCTTC
>TRBV7-2|NA|TRBJ1-1|NA
CASSLITLRRTEAFF
TGTGCCAGCAGCTTAATTACCCTTCGTCGGACTGAAGCTTTCTTT
>TRBV14|TRBD1|TRBJ2-5|NA
CASSPGQRQETQYF
TGTGCCAGCAGCCCGGGACAGCGACAAGAGACCCAGTACTTC
>TRBV27|TRBD1|TRBJ1-5|once
CASSPDRNNQPQHF
TGTGCCAGCAGCCCGGACAGGAACAATCAGCCCCAGCATTTT
>TRBV19|TRBD1|TRBJ1-5|NA
CASRIRDSLNQPQHF
TGTGCCAGTAGAATCCGGGACAGCTTAAATCAGCCCCAGCATTTT
>TRBV28|TRBD1|TRBJ2-7|once
CASSLPLGQGFSYEQYF
TGTGCCAGCAGTTTACCCCTGGGACAGGGATTCTCCTACGAGCAGTACTTC
>TRBV6-5|TRBD1|TRBJ2-1|NA
CASSYTGTGVDEQFF
TGTGCCAGCAGTTATACCGGGACAGGGGTGGATGAGCAGTTCTTC
>TRBV19|TRBD2|TRBJ2-5|NA
CASSMGLATRETQYF
TGTGCCAGTAGTATGGGACTAGCGACCCGGGAGACCCAGTACTTC
>TRBV5-1|TRBD1|TRBJ2-7|NA
CASSPQGAYEQYF
TGCGCCAGCAGCCCACAGGGGGCCTACGAGCAGTACTTC